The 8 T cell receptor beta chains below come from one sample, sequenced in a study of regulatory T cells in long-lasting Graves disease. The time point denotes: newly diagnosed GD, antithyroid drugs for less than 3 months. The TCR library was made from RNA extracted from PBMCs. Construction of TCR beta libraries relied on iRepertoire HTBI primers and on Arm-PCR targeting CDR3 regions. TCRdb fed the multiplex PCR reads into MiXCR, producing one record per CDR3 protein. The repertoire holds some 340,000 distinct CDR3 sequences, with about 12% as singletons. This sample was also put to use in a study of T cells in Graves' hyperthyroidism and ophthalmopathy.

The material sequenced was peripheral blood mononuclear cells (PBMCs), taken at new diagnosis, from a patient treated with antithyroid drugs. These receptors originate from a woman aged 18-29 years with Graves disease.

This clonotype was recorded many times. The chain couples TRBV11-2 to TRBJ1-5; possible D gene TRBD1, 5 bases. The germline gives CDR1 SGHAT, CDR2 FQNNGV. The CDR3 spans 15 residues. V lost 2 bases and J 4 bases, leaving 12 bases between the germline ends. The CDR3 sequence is CASSLSGGRNQPQHF. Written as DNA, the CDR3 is TGTGCCAGCAGCTTATCGGGGGGGAGGAATCAGCCCCAGCATTTT.

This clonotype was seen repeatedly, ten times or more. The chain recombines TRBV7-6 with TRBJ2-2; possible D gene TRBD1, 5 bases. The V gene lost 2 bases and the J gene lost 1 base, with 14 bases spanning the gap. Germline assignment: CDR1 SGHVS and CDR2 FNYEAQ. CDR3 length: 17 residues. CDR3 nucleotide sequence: TGTGCCAGCAGCTTAAGTGGCGCAGGGTTGAACACCGGGGAGCTGTTTTTT. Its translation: CASSLSGAGLNTGELFF.

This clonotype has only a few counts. The CDR3 region has the DNA TGTGCCAGCAGCTGGACAGAAGCCCTCTACGAGCAGTACGTC. It codes for CASSWTEALYEQYV. J is TRBJ2-7 and V is TRBV14; D is possibly TRBD1 (6 bases). Trimming pared 5 bases from V and 3 bases from J, leaving 14 bases between. This CDR3 is built from 14 residues. Germline V gene lookup returns CDR1 SGHDN and CDR2 FVKESK.

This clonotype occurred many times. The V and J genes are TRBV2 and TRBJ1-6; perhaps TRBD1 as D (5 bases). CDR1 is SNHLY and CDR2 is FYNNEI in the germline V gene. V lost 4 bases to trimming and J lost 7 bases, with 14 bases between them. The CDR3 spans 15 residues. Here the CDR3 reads CASSVLGGRNSPLHF. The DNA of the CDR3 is TGTGCCAGCAGTGTCCTGGGGGGTCGGAATTCACCCCTCCACTTT.

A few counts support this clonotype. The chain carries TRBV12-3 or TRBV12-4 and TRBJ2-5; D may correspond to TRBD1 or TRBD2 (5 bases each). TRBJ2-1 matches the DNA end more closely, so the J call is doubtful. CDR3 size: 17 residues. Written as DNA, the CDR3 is TGTGCCAGCGCCCGGGACGGGATACTTATTGGCTTAAATGAGCAGTTCTTC. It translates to CASARDGILIGLNEQFF.

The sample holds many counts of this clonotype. In DNA, the CDR3 is TGTGCCAGCAGAACCCTAGCGGTTAGCGACGATGAGCAGTTCTTC. Residues: CASRTLAVSDDEQFF. The chain employs TRBV27 and TRBJ2-1; TRBD2 aligns across 7 bases. CDR3 length: 15 residues. Germline CDR1 MNHEY, CDR2 SMNVEV (reference sequence). The junction had 13 bases not matched to a gene; V was cut back by 6 bases and J by 8 bases.

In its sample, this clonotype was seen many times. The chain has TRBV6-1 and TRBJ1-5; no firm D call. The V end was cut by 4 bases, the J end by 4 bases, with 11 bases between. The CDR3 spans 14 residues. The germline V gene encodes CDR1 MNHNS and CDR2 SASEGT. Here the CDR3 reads CASSVPDWNQPQHF. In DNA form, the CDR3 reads TGTGCCAGCAGTGTGCCGGACTGGAATCAGCCCCAGCATTTT.

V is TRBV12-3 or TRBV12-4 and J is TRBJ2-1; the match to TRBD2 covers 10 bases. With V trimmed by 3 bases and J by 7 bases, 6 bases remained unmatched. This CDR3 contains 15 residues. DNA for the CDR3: TGTGCCAGCAGTTTCAGCGGGAGGGCCAGGAATGAGCAGTTCTTC. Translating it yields CASSFSGRARNEQFF.